This T cell receptor beta chain was recorded in a study of OX40 agonist ivuxolimab in advanced cancers. The length of the CDR3 is 15 residues. CDR1 is SGHAT and CDR2 is FQDESV in the germline V gene (reference sequence). V dropped 5 bases and J dropped 7; count of bases not matched to a gene: 13. Here immunoSEQ multiplex PCR was the method, and the copy in TCRdb shows in-frame clones only, minus some. Altogether fewer than 85,000 clones are present, 80% to 95% being singletons, with the ten largest covering approximately 0.41%. A note on this clone: What it binds is unknown.

Findings of the study overall: On average, CD8+ T cells showed a greater number of expanded clones than CD4+.

The J gene is TRBJ2-7, the V gene TRBV11-1, with 8 bases that match TRBD1. The sequence was obtained from an adult with an advanced solid tumor such as melanoma, head and neck, liver or kidney cancer. The specimen comprised CD4+ or CD8+ T cells sorted from blood, sampled in a trial of the OX40 agonist ivuxolimab. The DNA for the CDR3 is TGTGCCAGCAGCACAGGCGCGGGGACAGGCTATGAGCAGTACTTC. Residues: CASSTGAGTGYEQYF.